This T cell receptor (beta chain) was profiled in a study of T-cell reconstitution after alpha-beta-depleted transplantation in children. Unique molecular identifiers tagged the TCRbeta library. MiXCR, applied by TCRdb to the PCR reads, yields one record per CDR3 protein. Of approximately 240,000 distinct CDR3 sequences in the sample, 9.7% are singletons; the top ten hold about 4.9%. In this sample, this clonotype turned up many times. The CDR3 covers 15 residues. V gave up 0 bases and J gave up 4 bases, with 13 bases separating them. Germline V gene sequence: CDR1 SGHRS, CDR2 YFSETQ. The rearrangement joins TRBV5-1 to TRBJ1-2, with D maybe TRBD1 (6 bases). The TCR comes from a human donor who donated a stem cell graft to a child with SCID. The source material was PBMCs from the stem cell graft donor, sampled from the stem cell graft. The CDR3 here is CASSLDGGPGYGYTF. The CDR3 nucleotides are TGCGCCAGCAGCTTGGATGGGGGGCCCGGCTATGGCTACACCTTC.